This record covers a single TCR beta chain. Its cognate antigen is unknown. Assay: immunoSEQ multiplex PCR; the TCRdb copy retains only in-frame clones and omits some. The sample contains about 77,000 clones, under 75% of which appear only once. This CDR3 has 18 amino acids. CDR1 and CDR2 from the germline V gene are MNHEY and SMNVEV (reference sequence). With 2 bases clipped from V and 0 bases from J, the junction kept 9 bases outside the gene matches. This sample was taken from a study of radiotherapy plus CTLA-4 blockade in lung cancer. Study in general: An objective response was seen in approximately 17% of patients, and disease control in over 25%. The study, taken as a whole, reports: Early blood T cell clone changes and increased post-radiation serum interferon-beta were reportedly the strongest response predictors. Among blood TCR repertoires after radiotherapy plus ipilimumab, tumor-derived clones expanded.

The receptor comes from a human donor with non-small cell lung cancer whose response to radiotherapy plus ipilimumab could not be evaluated. The specimen was peripheral blood, collected from a patient treated with radiotherapy plus ipilimumab. The rearrangement links TRBV27 to TRBJ2-1; 8 bases map to TRBD1. For the CDR3, the DNA is TGTGCCAGCAGTTTACAAAAACAGGGGGACAGCTCCTACAATGAGCAGTTCTTC. Encoded protein: CASSLQKQGDSSYNEQFF.